This section outlines one T cell receptor (beta chain) sequence together with its context. Its specificity is unknown. The CDR3 end shows no conserved phenylalanine or tryptophan, and so a read error is likely. Amplified TCR beta CDR3 regions derived from RNA transcripts. The TCR CDR3 was amplified in a first-round RT-PCR using the HTBI primer set. Each CDR3 protein is one row after TCRdb ran MiXCR on the multiplex PCR reads. Among more than 300,000 distinct CDR3 sequences listed, roughly 15% were seen once. Disease duration under 2 months; hyperthyroidism patients were aged 18 to 65. The data belong to a study of T cells in Graves' hyperthyroidism and ophthalmopathy. Study observations and caveats: Ophthalmopathy was told apart from stable hyperthyroidism by a 13 V-J model.

The sequence derives from a woman younger than 45 with Graves' hyperthyroidism that later progressed to Graves' ophthalmopathy. What was sequenced was blood.

CDR3 nucleotides: TGTGCCAGCAACGATCAAGGTGGACAGCCCCAGCATCTT. Protein product: CASNDQGGQPQHL. This chain uses TRBV28 with TRBJ1-5, with D hard to call. The CDR3 length is 13 residues. The germline V gene encodes CDR1 MDHEN and CDR2 SYDVKM. The V end lost 7 bases, the J end lost 7 bases, and 14 bases lay between the germline ends.